The entry that follows covers one T cell receptor (beta chain) sequence. Antigen specificity is unknown. These data come from a study of radiotherapy plus CTLA-4 blockade in lung cancer. Broader study findings: The best prediction of response reportedly came from early blood T cell clone dynamics, with interferon-beta.

The repertoire was sequenced with immunoSEQ multiplex PCR; TCRdb's copy has only in-frame clones and lacks some. This table has some 48,000 clones, 75% to 90% appearing once. Trimming cost V 7 bases and J 2 bases; bases outside gene matches: 3. Germline V gene lookup returns CDR1 LNHDA and CDR2 SQIVND (reference sequence). The CDR3 runs 14 residues. The chain carries TRBV19 and TRBJ1-5, with 9 bases that match TRBD1. This receptor was identified in a human donor with non-small cell lung cancer that progressed on radiotherapy plus ipilimumab. Some clones in this sample may be carry-over from other donors' samples. The sample was peripheral blood, taken from a patient treated with radiotherapy plus ipilimumab. The CDR3 region is CASKWTGGNQPQHF. CDR3 nucleotide sequence: TGTGCCAGTAAATGGACAGGGGGCAATCAGCCCCAGCATTTT.